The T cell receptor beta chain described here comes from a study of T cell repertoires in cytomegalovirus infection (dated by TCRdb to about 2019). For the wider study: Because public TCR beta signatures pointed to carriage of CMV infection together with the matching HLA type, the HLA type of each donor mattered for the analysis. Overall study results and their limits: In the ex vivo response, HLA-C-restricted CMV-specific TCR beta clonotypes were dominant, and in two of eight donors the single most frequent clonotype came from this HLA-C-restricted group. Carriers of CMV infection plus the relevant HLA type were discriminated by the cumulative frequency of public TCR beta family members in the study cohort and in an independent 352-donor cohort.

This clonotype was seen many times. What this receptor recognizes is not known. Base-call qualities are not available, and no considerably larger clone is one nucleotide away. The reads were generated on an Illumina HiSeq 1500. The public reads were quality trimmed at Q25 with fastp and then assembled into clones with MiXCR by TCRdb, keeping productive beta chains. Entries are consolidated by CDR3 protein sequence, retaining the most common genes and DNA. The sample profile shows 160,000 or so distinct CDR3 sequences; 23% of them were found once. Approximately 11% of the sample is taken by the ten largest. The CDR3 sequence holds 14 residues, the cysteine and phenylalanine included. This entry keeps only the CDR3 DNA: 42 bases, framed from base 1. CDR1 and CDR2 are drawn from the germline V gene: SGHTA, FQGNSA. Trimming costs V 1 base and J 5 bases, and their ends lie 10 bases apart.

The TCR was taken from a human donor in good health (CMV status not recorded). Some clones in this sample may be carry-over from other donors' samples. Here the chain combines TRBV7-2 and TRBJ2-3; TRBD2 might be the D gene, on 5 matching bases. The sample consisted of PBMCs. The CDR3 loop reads CASSLGWERDTQYF. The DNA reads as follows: TGTGCCAGCAGCTTAGGATGGGAGAGAGATACGCAGTATTTT. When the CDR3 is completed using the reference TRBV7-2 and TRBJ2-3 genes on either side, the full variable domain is GAGVSQSPSNKVTEKGKDVELRCDPISGHTALYWYRQSLGQGLEFLIYFQGNSAPDKSGLPSDRFSAERTGGSVSTLTIQRTQQEDSAVYLCASSLGWERDTQYFGPGTRLTVL.